This passage covers 17 T cell receptor beta chains from one sample sequenced in a study of cytotoxic CD8 clonotypes in ibrutinib-treated CLL. Libraries were prepared by immunoSEQ multiplex PCR; TCRdb keeps only in-frame clonotypes and omits some of them. This sample has approximately 100,000 clones, with 70% to 85% found just once. The sample was PBMCs, taken after 12 months of ibrutinib treatment. The receptor source for this set is a human donor with chronic lymphocytic leukemia.

The chain recombines TRBV28 with TRBJ1-1; D gene ambiguous. CDR3 length: 16 residues. Germline V gives CDR1 MDHEN, CDR2 SYDVKM. The V end lost 3 bases, the J end lost 4 bases, and 18 bases lay between the germline ends. CDR3 DNA: TGTGCCAGCAGTTTGTCCCCCCAGCCGGGTAGCACTGAAGCTTTCTTT. Encoded protein: CASSLSPQPGSTEAFF.

The rearrangement joins TRBV6-5 to TRBJ2-3; D is possibly TRBD1 (5 bases). The V end was cut by 4 bases, the J end by 3 bases, with 14 bases between. The CDR3 consists of 15 residues. CDR1 is MNHEY and CDR2 is SVGAGI in the germline V gene. The CDR3 coding sequence is TGTGCCAGCAGTTTCCAGGGTGGGCGGACAGATACGCAGTATTTT. It encodes CASSFQGGRTDTQYF.

The chain carries TRBV6-1 and TRBJ2-3; TRBD2 aligns across 11 bases. V dropped 1 base and J dropped 2; count of bases not matched to a gene: 8. CDR1 and CDR2 (germline): MNHNS, SASEGT. This CDR3 contains 18 residues. This CDR3 is CASSEGLAGPTHTDTQYF. As DNA, the CDR3 is TGTGCCAGCAGTGAAGGACTAGCGGGGCCGACCCACACAGATACGCAGTATTTT.

This clone has only one observation. The chain links TRBV30 to TRBJ1-6; tentatively, D is TRBD1 (5 bases). The CDR3 has 15 amino acids. Trimming cost V 5 bases and J 7 bases, with 18 bases left between them. CDR1 is GTSNPN and CDR2 is SVGIG in the germline V gene (reference sequence). The CDR3 nucleotides are TGTGCCTGGTTAGACGGGGCGGGGGAAAATTCACCCCTCCACTTT. Translating it yields CAWLDGAGENSPLHF.

The genes are TRBV6-5 and TRBJ1-1; D gene uncertain. This CDR3 contains 13 residues. Per the germline V gene, CDR1 is MNHEY and CDR2 is SVGAGI. Trimming shortened V by 0 bases and J by 1 base, and 3 bases separated the two germline ends. CDR3 in DNA: TGTGCCAGCAGTTACTCCCGGAACACTGAAGCTTTCTTT. It yields the protein CASSYSRNTEAFF.

CDR3 in amino acids: CASSPQQVGDTEAFF. The DNA for the CDR3 is TGTGCCAGCTCACCACAACAGGTGGGGGACACTGAAGCTTTCTTT. The chain combines TRBV18 with TRBJ1-1; D is perhaps TRBD1 (5 bases). This CDR3 comprises 15 residues. Deletions cut 1 base from V and 3 bases from J, with 12 bases between. The germline CDR1 and CDR2 sequences are KGHSH and LQKENI.

This clone was observed a single time. The chain combines TRBV5-6 with TRBJ1-1; no definite D call. The CDR3 is made up of 13 amino acids. Trimming pared 0 bases from V and 3 bases from J, leaving 6 bases between. CDR1 is SGHDT and CDR2 is YYEEEE in the germline V gene. The CDR3 bases are TGTGCCAGCAGCTTGGGCCGTGACACTGAAGCTTTCTTT. Protein product: CASSLGRDTEAFF. The full variable domain, completed using reference TRBV5-6 and TRBJ1-1, is DAGVTQSPTHLIKTRGQQVTLRCSPKSGHDTVSWYQQALGQGPQFIFQYYEEEERQRGNFPDRFSGHQFPNYSSELNVNALLLGDSALYLCASSLGRDTEAFFGQGTRLTVV.

This clone was detected a few times. The chain is built from TRBV10-3 and TRBJ1-6, with D unclear. Germline assignment: CDR1 ENHRY and CDR2 SYGVKD. V lost 4 bases and J lost 10, with 11 bases in between. This CDR3 region has 13 residues. CDR3 residues: CAISGGDISPLHF. CDR3 in DNA: TGTGCCATCAGTGGGGGAGATATCTCACCCCTCCACTTT.

This rearrangement joins TRBV30 to TRBJ1-1; 10 positions agree with TRBD1. After removal of 3 bases from V and 2 bases from J, the junction contained 6 bases not matched to a gene. The CDR3 extends over 15 amino acids. Germline V CDR1 and CDR2: GTSNPN, SVGIG (reference sequence). CDR3 nucleotides: TGTGCCTGGAGGGCCCGGGACAGGGGTAACACTGAAGCTTTCTTT. It encodes CAWRARDRGNTEAFF.

This chain connects TRBV9 to TRBJ2-1; TRBD2 matches 7 bases. CDR1 and CDR2 (germline): SGDLS, YYNGEE. V was clipped by 2 bases and J by 10 bases; unmatched bases: 9. The CDR3 covers 14 residues. The DNA of the CDR3 is TGTGCCAGCAGCGTCGGGGAGCGGGGAGGAGAGCAGTTCTTC. This encodes CASSVGERGGEQFF.

This clone was counted only a few times. V usage is TRBV7-8 and J usage is TRBJ1-5, with D possibly matching TRBD1 (6 bases). The CDR3 has 15 amino acids. Germline V CDR1 and CDR2: SGHVS, FQNEAQ. V was trimmed by 1 base and J by 5 bases, leaving 12 bases between them. The CDR3 sequence is CASSLGRAGDQPQHF. The CDR3 nucleotides read TGTGCCAGCAGCTTAGGGAGGGCAGGGGATCAGCCCCAGCATTTT.

This chain links TRBV7-8 with TRBJ1-1; 10 nucleotides align to TRBD1. CDR3 length: 17 residues. The trim removed 3 bases at V and 3 bases at J, leaving 10 bases unmatched. Germline lookup yields CDR1 SGHVS and CDR2 FQNEAQ. The CDR3 loop is CASSLGTTGGKHTEAFF. The DNA for the CDR3 is TGTGCCAGCAGCTTGGGGACGACAGGGGGCAAGCACACTGAAGCTTTCTTT.

This chain connects TRBV7-2 to TRBJ2-1, with D unresolved. The V end was cut by 5 bases, the J end by 6 bases, with 8 bases between. Per germline, CDR1 SGHTA and CDR2 FQGNSA. The CDR3 covers 12 residues. CDR3 DNA: TGTGCCAGCAGCCGGACGGCCAATGAGCAGTTCTTC. Translated, it gives CASSRTANEQFF.

The genes are TRBV6-6 and TRBJ1-2; a weak D match, TRBD1 (6 bases). The CDR3 length is 15 residues. The V end lost 0 bases, the J end lost 8 bases, and 16 bases lay between the germline ends. Per germline, CDR1 MNHNY and CDR2 SVGAGI (reference sequence). The CDR3 region is CASSYSWSGETGYTF. Here the CDR3 DNA reads TGTGCCAGCAGTTACTCGTGGTCAGGGGAGACCGGCTACACCTTC.

This sequence joins TRBV21-1 and TRBJ1-6; TRBD1, the table's D call, lacks a check against the DNA. TRBV21-1 is labeled a pseudogene. The CDR3 runs 15 residues. CDR3 coding DNA: TGTGCCAGCAGCAAATTAAAGACAGGGAAGTCACCCCTCCACTTT. It codes for CASSKLKTGKSPLHF.

Worth noting for this clone: This may arise from a read error, as a much more abundant clone is one base away. Other DNA sequences within the sample encode an identical CDR3. The chain carries TRBV7-3 and TRBJ2-3; no reliable D call. The CDR3 contains 11 residues. V lost 0 bases, J lost 5 bases, and 0 bases lay in between. Germline assignment: CDR1 SGHTA and CDR2 FQGTGA. The CDR3: CASSLTDTQYF. As DNA, the CDR3 is TGTGCCAGCAGCTTAACAGATACGCAGTATTTT.

This clone occurred once. This chain connects TRBV2 to TRBJ2-5, with TRBD2 as a possible D gene (6 bases). CDR1 and CDR2 from the germline V gene are SNHLY and FYNNEI. This CDR3 comprises 15 residues. V was pared by 7 bases and J by 0 bases, with 15 bases between. CDR3 sequence (DNA): TGTGCCAGCAATCGGGGCGGGGTCTACCAAGAGACCCAGTACTTC. Protein product: CASNRGGVYQETQYF.